Listed below are T cell receptor beta chains from one sample, sequenced in a study of long-term antiretroviral therapy in people with HIV. Some clones are missing from TCRdb's copy, which holds only in-frame ones; the method was immunoSEQ multiplex PCR. The data show 20,000 to 25,000 clones, with approximately 80% seen just once and 8.8% held by the top ten. The sample in question was unsorted PBMCs, obtained 1.2 years after starting antiretroviral therapy. These receptors all come from a middle-aged woman with HIV. CDR3s include the opening cysteine and the closing phenylalanine or tryptophan. Each record gives: clone size, CDR3 length, V gene, J gene, D gene, CDR3 protein, CDR3 DNA. The D gene is left open where the match is weak. Expanded clones get a size class; other rows say once, few or many, or leave the size out.

clone size: -
CDR3 length: 16
V gene: TRBV29-1
J gene: TRBJ2-1
D gene: TRBD1
CDR3 protein: CSVEGAGQVSYNEQFF
CDR3 DNA: TGCAGCGTTGAAGGCGCAGGACAGGTCTCCTACAATGAGCAGTTCTTC

clone size: -
CDR3 length: 17
V gene: TRBV4-1
J gene: TRBJ2-1
D gene: -
CDR3 protein: CASSQVGSGTSYNEQFF
CDR3 DNA: TGCGCCAGCAGCCAAGTCGGTAGCGGTACCTCCTACAATGAGCAGTTCTTC

clone size: -
CDR3 length: 16
V gene: TRBV9
J gene: TRBJ2-2
D gene: TRBD1
CDR3 protein: CASSASRTGSTGELFF
CDR3 DNA: TGTGCCAGCAGCGCCTCCCGGACAGGCAGCACCGGGGAGCTGTTTTTT

clone size: -
CDR3 length: 11
V gene: TRBV7-2
J gene: TRBJ2-5
D gene: -
CDR3 protein: CASRWQETQYF
CDR3 DNA: TGTGCCAGCAGGTGGCAAGAGACCCAGTACTTC

clone size: -
CDR3 length: 15
V gene: TRBV28
J gene: TRBJ2-2
D gene: -
CDR3 protein: CASSFPLRDTGELFF
CDR3 DNA: TGTGCCAGCAGTTTTCCGCTCAGGGATACCGGGGAGCTGTTTTTT

clone size: -
CDR3 length: 13
V gene: TRBV18
J gene: TRBJ2-7
D gene: -
CDR3 protein: CASSPGRTYEQYF
CDR3 DNA: TGTGCCAGCTCACCAGGACGGACCTACGAGCAGTACTTC

clone size: once
CDR3 length: 13
V gene: TRBV27
J gene: TRBJ2-3
D gene: -
CDR3 protein: CASSPLRADTQYF
CDR3 DNA: TGTGCCAGCAGTCCCTTAAGGGCGGATACGCAGTATTTT

clone size: -
CDR3 length: 14
V gene: TRBV28
J gene: TRBJ2-1
D gene: TRBD2
CDR3 protein: CASSTSGIFDEQFF
CDR3 DNA: TGTGCCAGCAGCACTAGCGGGATCTTTGATGAGCAGTTCTTC

clone size: -
CDR3 length: 12
V gene: TRBV7-9
J gene: TRBJ2-7
D gene: -
CDR3 protein: CAAQALPYEQYF
CDR3 DNA: TGTGCCGCTCAAGCCCTCCCCTACGAGCAGTACTTC

clone size: -
CDR3 length: 13
V gene: TRBV28
J gene: TRBJ1-5
D gene: -
CDR3 protein: CASMEGGIQPQHF
CDR3 DNA: TGTGCCAGCATGGAAGGTGGGATTCAGCCCCAGCATTTT

clone size: once
CDR3 length: 15
V gene: TRBV11-2
J gene: TRBJ1-2
D gene: -
CDR3 protein: CASSLAGHNPYGYTF
CDR3 DNA: TGTGCCAGCAGCTTAGCGGGACACAACCCTTATGGCTACACCTTC

clone size: few
CDR3 length: 14
V gene: TRBV19
J gene: TRBJ2-2
D gene: TRBD1
CDR3 protein: CASSMQGASGELFF
CDR3 DNA: TGTGCCAGTAGTATGCAGGGGGCATCCGGGGAGCTGTTTTTT

clone size: medium-sized
CDR3 length: 20
V gene: TRBV7-8
J gene: TRBJ1-2
D gene: TRBD1
CDR3 protein: CASSLGGIRQTGGHGYGYTF
CDR3 DNA: TGTGCCAGCAGCTTAGGGGGTATAAGACAAACAGGGGGCCACGGCTATGGCTACACCTTC

clone size: -
CDR3 length: 15
V gene: TRBV15
J gene: TRBJ2-2
D gene: -
CDR3 protein: CATSRDLLGAGELFF
CDR3 DNA: TGTGCCACCAGCAGAGACCTGCTAGGGGCCGGGGAGCTGTTTTTT

clone size: -
CDR3 length: 15
V gene: TRBV27
J gene: TRBJ2-1
D gene: -
CDR3 protein: CASSLLVGGGNEQFF
CDR3 DNA: TGTGCCAGCAGTTTATTAGTAGGAGGAGGTAATGAGCAGTTCTTC

clone size: -
CDR3 length: 15
V gene: TRBV19
J gene: TRBJ2-1
D gene: -
CDR3 protein: CASSITSSAFNEQFF
CDR3 DNA: TGTGCCAGTAGTATTACGTCTAGCGCTTTCAATGAGCAGTTCTTC

clone size: -
CDR3 length: 14
V gene: TRBV9
J gene: TRBJ1-3
D gene: -
CDR3 protein: CASSVASNGNTIYF
CDR3 DNA: TGTGCCAGCAGCGTAGCCAGTAATGGAAACACCATATATTTT

clone size: -
CDR3 length: 16
V gene: TRBV5-6
J gene: TRBJ2-7
D gene: TRBD1
CDR3 protein: CASSLAGTGFLNEQYF
CDR3 DNA: TGTGCCAGCAGCTTGGCCGGGACAGGGTTTCTTAACGAGCAGTACTTC

clone size: few
CDR3 length: 15
V gene: TRBV7-2
J gene: TRBJ1-1
D gene: -
CDR3 protein: CASSLFPRLNTEAFF
CDR3 DNA: TGTGCCAGCAGCCTTTTCCCGAGACTGAACACTGAAGCTTTCTTT

clone size: -
CDR3 length: 16
V gene: TRBV5-1
J gene: TRBJ1-5
D gene: TRBD1
CDR3 protein: CASSPSPTGVNQPQHF
CDR3 DNA: TGCGCCAGCAGCCCCTCACCGACAGGGGTTAATCAGCCCCAGCATTTT

clone size: -
CDR3 length: 15
V gene: TRBV7-7
J gene: TRBJ2-5
D gene: TRBD2
CDR3 protein: CASSLQLAGVETQYF
CDR3 DNA: TGTGCCAGCAGCTTACAACTAGCGGGAGTAGAGACCCAGTACTTC

clone size: -
CDR3 length: 16
V gene: TRBV5-5
J gene: TRBJ1-1
D gene: -
CDR3 protein: CASSSASFGGNTEAFF
CDR3 DNA: TGTGCCAGCAGCTCTGCCTCCTTTGGGGGGAACACTGAAGCTTTCTTT

clone size: -
CDR3 length: 16
V gene: TRBV6-1
J gene: TRBJ2-5
D gene: -
CDR3 protein: CASSEGISPQSETQYF
CDR3 DNA: TGTGCCAGCAGTGAAGGTATCTCCCCCCAGAGTGAGACCCAGTACTTC

clone size: -
CDR3 length: 13
V gene: TRBV7-6
J gene: TRBJ2-5
D gene: -
CDR3 protein: CASSLSQQETQYF
CDR3 DNA: TGTGCCAGCAGCTTATCGCAACAGGAGACCCAGTACTTC

clone size: few
CDR3 length: 20
V gene: TRBV13
J gene: TRBJ2-1
D gene: TRBD2
CDR3 protein: CASSLGIGLAGGPSSNEQFF
CDR3 DNA: TGTGCCAGCAGCTTAGGCATCGGACTAGCGGGAGGGCCAAGCTCTAATGAGCAGTTCTTC

clone size: -
CDR3 length: 15
V gene: TRBV13
J gene: TRBJ2-7
D gene: TRBD1
CDR3 protein: CASSPNRGAIAEQYF
CDR3 DNA: TGTGCCAGCAGCCCGAACAGGGGGGCAATTGCGGAGCAGTACTTC

clone size: once
CDR3 length: 13
V gene: TRBV9
J gene: TRBJ2-2
D gene: -
CDR3 protein: CASSPISLGELFF
CDR3 DNA: TGTGCCAGCAGCCCCATCTCTCTCGGGGAGCTGTTTTTT

clone size: -
CDR3 length: 13
V gene: TRBV6-5
J gene: TRBJ1-2
D gene: TRBD1
CDR3 protein: CASSGGQAGGYTF
CDR3 DNA: TGTGCCAGCAGTGGCGGACAGGCTGGAGGCTACACCTTC

clone size: -
CDR3 length: 14
V gene: TRBV19
J gene: TRBJ1-3
D gene: TRBD1
CDR3 protein: CASGTGTGGNTIYF
CDR3 DNA: TGTGCCAGTGGGACCGGGACAGGGGGAAACACCATATATTTT

clone size: -
CDR3 length: 13
V gene: TRBV30
J gene: TRBJ1-1
D gene: -
CDR3 protein: CAWSVDWGTEAFF
CDR3 DNA: TGTGCCTGGAGTGTTGATTGGGGGACTGAAGCTTTCTTT

clone size: -
CDR3 length: 15
V gene: TRBV6-4
J gene: TRBJ2-1
D gene: TRBD2
CDR3 protein: CASSDSTGGRNEQFF
CDR3 DNA: TGTGCCAGCAGTGACTCGACGGGAGGTAGGAATGAGCAGTTCTTC

clone size: -
CDR3 length: 15
V gene: TRBV28
J gene: TRBJ1-2
D gene: -
CDR3 protein: CASSLPQTQTYGYTF
CDR3 DNA: TGTGCCAGCAGTTTACCTCAGACACAGACCTATGGCTACACCTTC